This T cell receptor beta chain was recovered during a study of control samples from healthy donors and cancer patients. Germline CDR1 MNHEY, CDR2 SVGAGI. The CDR3 sequence is 11 residues long. The V gene lost 6 bases and the J gene lost 4 bases, with 4 bases spanning the gap. Measured with immunoSEQ multiplex PCR; TCRdb has only the in-frame clones, and not every one. The sample records 120,000 or so clones, approximately 92% being singletons. The receptor was derived from a man older than 75 with head and neck cancer. The chain recombines TRBV6-5 with TRBJ1-3; D is unresolved. The sample was PBMCs. In DNA form, the CDR3 reads TGTGCCAGCAGGGAGGGAAACACCATATATTTT. Translation gives CASREGNTIYF.